A selection of T cell receptor beta chains follows, all from one sample in a study of blood T cell repertoires in COVID-19. The data were produced by immunoSEQ multiplex PCR, yet TCRdb's version contains in-frame clones alone and is incomplete. The sample lists tens of thousands of clones, about 91% seen once, with about 4.8% in the top ten. The sample comprised peripheral blood. The receptors shown here come from a woman at least 80 years old with acute or convalescent COVID-19. Both conserved end residues are part of each CDR3. A D gene is named only where the DNA matches it firmly. Rows may omit the clone size; those that give it use once, few, many or a size class.

cdr3_aa	cdr3_nt	d_call	clone_size	j_call	v_call
CASSISGFSYNEQFF	TGTGCCAGTAGTATTAGCGGGTTCTCCTACAATGAGCAGTTCTTC	TRBD2	.	TRBJ2-1	TRBV19
CASSPTIQGHNEKLFF	TGTGCCAGCTCACCTACCATACAGGGACATAATGAAAAACTGTTTTTT	.	.	TRBJ1-4	TRBV18
CASSRDRGAPNYGYTF	TGTGCCAGCAGCCGGGACAGGGGAGCACCTAACTATGGCTACACCTTC	TRBD1	.	TRBJ1-2	TRBV3-1/TRBV3-2
CASSLAGANTGELFF	TGTGCCAGCAGCTTAGCGGGAGCGAACACCGGGGAGCTGTTTTTT	.	.	TRBJ2-2	TRBV7-9
CASSQRGTDTQYF	TGTGCCAGCAGCCAGAGGGGCACAGATACGCAGTATTTT	.	.	TRBJ2-3	TRBV3-1/TRBV3-2
CASSAGLAGSTDTQYF	TGCGCCAGCAGCGCGGGACTAGCGGGGAGCACAGATACGCAGTATTTT	TRBD2	once	TRBJ2-3	TRBV5-1
CASMQGARDGYTF	TGTGCCAGCATGCAGGGGGCTCGAGATGGCTACACCTTC	TRBD1	.	TRBJ1-2	TRBV7-2
CSVEIKGLAGPGEQYF	TGCAGCGTTGAAATCAAGGGGCTAGCGGGGCCAGGCGAGCAGTACTTC	TRBD2	.	TRBJ2-7	TRBV29-1
CASSTRGGGNEKLFF	TGTGCCAGCAGCACTAGGGGTGGGGGCAATGAAAAACTGTTTTTT	.	.	TRBJ1-4	TRBV9
CATSRKRTSGETQYF	TGTGCCACCAGCAGGAAAAGGACTAGCGGAGAGACCCAGTACTTC	TRBD2	.	TRBJ2-5	TRBV15
CATSRDRTGGETQYF	TGTGCCACCAGCAGAGATAGGACAGGGGGCGAGACCCAGTACTTC	TRBD1	.	TRBJ2-5	TRBV15
CASVGQGLLTEAFF	TGTGCCAGTGTAGGACAGGGGCTTTTAACTGAAGCTTTCTTT	TRBD1	.	TRBJ1-1	TRBV19
CASSERGREQYF	TGTGCCAGCAGTGAACGGGGTCGCGAGCAGTACTTC	.	.	TRBJ2-7	TRBV2
CASGRDRGNREQYF	TGTGCCAGCGGCCGGGACAGGGGAAATCGCGAGCAGTACTTC	TRBD1	.	TRBJ2-7	TRBV6-5
CASSQAQQGWVETQYF	TGTGCCAGCAGCCAAGCCCAACAGGGCTGGGTGGAGACCCAGTACTTC	.	.	TRBJ2-5	TRBV3-1/TRBV3-2
CASSFPGNTEAFF	TGTGCCAGCAGCTTTCCCGGGAACACTGAAGCTTTCTTT	.	.	TRBJ1-1	TRBV7-8
CASSPGSGRFEEQYF	TGTGCCAGCAGCCCTGGTAGCGGGAGGTTTGAGGAGCAGTACTTC	TRBD2	.	TRBJ2-7	TRBV5-8
CASSYRDSSKFF	TGTGCCAGCAGTTACCGGGACTCGAGTAAATTCTTC	.	.	TRBJ2-1	TRBV6-2/TRBV6-3
CASTYSSTDTQYF	TGTGCCAGCACCTATTCGAGCACAGATACGCAGTATTTT	.	.	TRBJ2-3	TRBV5-8
CASSPGTVNEKLFF	TGTGCCAGCAGCCCCGGGACAGTTAATGAAAAACTGTTTTTT	TRBD1	.	TRBJ1-4	TRBV7-9
CASSPQGYLTEAFF	TGTGCCAGCAGCCCCCAGGGGTATCTCACTGAAGCTTTCTTT	.	.	TRBJ1-1	TRBV7-2
CASSLAKGGGGLNTEAFF	TGTGCCAGCAGCTTAGCGAAAGGTGGGGGGGGATTGAACACTGAAGCTTTCTTT	.	.	TRBJ1-1	TRBV13
CSVRGTGNYNEQFF	TGCAGCGTTCGGGGGACAGGAAATTACAATGAGCAGTTCTTC	TRBD1	few	TRBJ2-1	TRBV29-1
CSHASGGVNEQFF	TGCAGCCATGCTAGCGGGGGGGTCAATGAGCAGTTCTTC	TRBD2	.	TRBJ2-1	TRBV29-1